This TCR beta chain was identified during a study of T cell responses to AZD1222 COVID-19 vaccine (dated by TCRdb to about 2021). Background on the whole study: AZD1222 recipients given second doses at about 4 weeks or at about 12 weeks were pooled, since spike-specific TCR depth and breadth were not found to differ between the two schedules. Enrollment into the trials was organized by age into subgroups of 18-55, 56-69 and 70-plus years, and those subgroups contained roughly 150, 30 and 60 TCR-sequenced participants, respectively. TCR sequencing was performed for about 240 trial participants, of whom 207 were given two doses of AZD1222 and roughly 25 were given two doses of MenACWY control vaccine. The investigation overall reported the following: A significant rise in spike-specific TCR breadth and depth was observed after two AZD1222 doses relative to day 0 and relative to MenACWY recipients. The vaccine-associated CD4 TCRs covered the entire spike protein, and the dominant responses fell in regions 160-218 and 743-854. No day 14 peak-response samples were available, so repertoires were characterized only after the peak T cell response. Conclusions about previously exposed vaccinees were limited because only 5 or 6 AZD1222 recipients were SARS-CoV-2 seropositive at baseline. Nearly half of unique spike-specific TCRs reportedly recognized epitopes outside regions mutated in the B.1.351 and B.1.1.7 variants. In the small 56-69-year group, the increase in depth fell short of significance, most likely because of low power. Participants were mostly white British, with more females than males. The authors suggested clonal diversity may have been underestimated.

According to the germline V gene (reference sequence), CDR1 reads SEHNR and CDR2 reads FQNEAQ. Trimmed from V: 5 bases; trimmed from J: 4 bases; junction bases lacking a gene match: 9. The CDR3 sequence holds 16 residues, the cysteine and phenylalanine included. Kept here is only the CDR3 DNA, which spans 48 bases and is read in frame from base 1. Explained via the paper, the time point label denotes: baseline before first vaccination. The vaccinee samples were drawn from two UK trials, COV001 and COV002, one of which was a single-blind randomized controlled phase 2/3 trial testing AZD1222 (ChAdOx1 nCoV-19) in healthy adults. For TCRbeta chain sequencing, PBMC samples were collected from trial participants at day 0 and at day 28 after the second dose. The CDR3 regions of human TCRbeta chains were subjected to immunosequencing. Concerning the study's data processing: TCRs in the repertoires were compared against a reference library of SARS-CoV-2-specific TCRs that had been generated with the MIRA antigen-specificity platform. Breadth was defined as the fraction of unique TCRs that were SARS-CoV-2-associated. Depth was defined as the fraction of total T cells that were SARS-CoV-2-associated. Using the MIRA data, each spike-specific TCR was mapped to the spike region that the TCR reacts to and placed in a CD4 or CD8 class. Log10-transformed breadth and depth values were compared by one-way ANOVA with Sidak's multiple comparisons tests. This immuneACCESS table, as held by TCRdb, lists in-frame sequences with V and J called but not all clones. Of the missing ones, under half trace to an unresolved V gene in checked studies; the others have no known cause. V and J calls and clone size come straight from that table; D and trimming were deduced from the DNA. The sample table lists 64,000 or so clones, 84% of them with a count of one. 6.5% to 8% of the sample is taken by the ten largest.

Comments on this clone: The antigen it recognizes is unknown. No base quality values were provided; no much bigger clone lies one nucleotide off.

The chain links TRBV7-9 with TRBJ2-3; TRBD2 agrees with 10 junctional bases. Sample: peripheral blood, taken on day 0 of AZD1222 vaccination. The TCR originated in an adult in good health. The CDR3 region: CASSPRTSGFADTQYF. Here is the DNA: TGTGCCAGCAGCCCAAGGACTAGCGGATTCGCAGATACGCAGTATTTT.